This TCR beta chain emerged from a study of CD8 T cells in Susac syndrome. Reverse transcription of 0.5 to 1 ug RNA used random hexamers. TCRdb reprocessed the immunoSEQ multiplex PCR reads with MiXCR, giving one entry per CDR3 protein. This repertoire shows tens of thousands of distinct CDR3 sequences, approximately 95% found once; its top ten account for 0.4% to 0.5%. The V end lost 4 bases, the J end lost 7 bases, and 17 bases lay between the germline ends. Looked up from germline, CDR1 is SGHNT and CDR2 is YYREEE (reference sequence). The CDR3 totals 15 residues. TEMRA cells were FACS-enriched, while CD8+ and CD4+ T cells were negatively isolated.

The rearrangement joins TRBV5-4 to TRBJ2-2; D uncertain. Sequencing was done on a sample of CD8+ T cells from PBMCs. The TCR comes from a human donor with Susac syndrome. CDR3: CASSQPLVTGGELFF. In DNA form, the CDR3 reads TGTGCCAGCAGCCAACCGCTAGTGACGGGCGGGGAGCTGTTTTTT.